Listed here are 25 T cell receptor beta chains from one sample, sequenced in a study of T cell responses to AZD1222 COVID-19 vaccine. Generated by immunoSEQ multiplex PCR, the TCRdb table keeps only in-frame clones and is missing some. This table has approximately 64,000 clones, approximately 90% appearing once. The specimen comprised peripheral blood, sampled 28 days after the second dose of the MenACWY control vaccine. These receptors were collected from an adult who received the MenACWY meningococcal vaccine as a control.

The chain links TRBV3-1 (or the pseudogene TRBV3-2) to TRBJ1-5; D is ambiguous. The germline V gene has CDR1 LGHDT and CDR2 YNNKEL (reference sequence). This CDR3 has 12 residues. V lost 4 bases to trimming and J lost 7 bases, with 8 bases between them. The CDR3 sequence is CASSPLGQPQHF. The CDR3 DNA follows: TGTGCCAGCAGCCCATTGGGGCAGCCCCAGCATTTT.

The chain links TRBV3-1 (or the pseudogene TRBV3-2) to TRBJ2-1; D is possibly TRBD2 (6 bases). Germline V gene sequence: CDR1 LGHDT, CDR2 YNNKEL (reference sequence). V lost 3 bases to trimming and J lost 6 bases, with 18 bases between them. The CDR3 sequence is 16 residues long. The CDR3 region has the DNA TGTGCCAGCAGCCACACCGGGACCCGGAGGGGCAATGAGCAGTTCTTC. Its translation is CASSHTGTRRGNEQFF.

This clone was seen once. This rearrangement joins TRBV2 to TRBJ1-4; D is perhaps TRBD1 (6 bases). The CDR3 length is 13 residues. The V end lost 4 bases, the J end lost 7 bases, and 10 bases lay between the germline ends. Germline CDR1 reads SNHLY; CDR2 reads FYNNEI. CDR3 nucleotides: TGTGCCAGCAGTGGAGGGGGTGCTGAAAAACTGTTTTTT. Translated: CASSGGGAEKLFF.

This clone has more than one count but fewer than ten. Germline and junction disagree at one end, which may indicate a read error. The V gene is TRBV2, the J gene TRBJ2-5, with D maybe TRBD2 (5 bases). Germline V gene lookup returns CDR1 SNHLY and CDR2 FYNNEI. The CDR3 is made up of 13 amino acids. The CDR3 region is CASSGDYHETQYF. DNA for the CDR3: TGTGCCAGCAGTGGTGACTACCACGAGACCCAGTACTTC. Full variable domain (missing parts from reference TRBV2 and TRBJ2-5): EPEVTQTPSHQVTQMGQEVILRCVPISNHLYFYWYRQILGQKVEFLVSFYNNEISEKSEIFDDQFSVERPDGSNFTLKIRSTKLEDSAMYFCASSGDYHETQYFGPGTRLLVL.

The gene calls are TRBV6-1 and TRBJ2-7, with 7 nucleotides matching TRBD2. The germline CDR1 and CDR2 sequences are MNHNS and SASEGT. The CDR3 runs 14 residues. With 3 bases clipped from V and 4 bases from J, the junction kept 6 bases outside the gene matches. This CDR3 reads CASSEGTSAYEQYF. DNA for the CDR3: TGTGCCAGCAGTGAGGGAACTAGCGCGTACGAGCAGTACTTC.

The table lists this clone with a few counts. The chain has TRBV7-9 and TRBJ1-1; D is perhaps TRBD1 (5 bases). The V end was cut by 6 bases, the J end by 5 bases, with 22 bases between. Germline-derived CDR1 and CDR2 are SEHNR and FQNEAQ (reference sequence). The CDR3 consists of 16 residues. CDR3 residues: CASRHTTGGFKTEAFF. DNA of the CDR3: TGTGCCAGCAGACATACGACTGGGGGTTTTAAGACTGAAGCTTTCTTT.

This chain uses TRBV7-2 with TRBJ1-1; possible D gene TRBD1, 6 bases. The CDR3 is made up of 16 amino acids. Per germline, CDR1 SGHTA and CDR2 FQGNSA. The V and J ends lost 5 bases and 3 bases respectively, with 19 bases between them. CDR3 loop: CASSTGPGAGYTEAFF. The CDR3 nucleotides are TGTGCCAGCAGCACCGGACCGGGGGCGGGGTACACTGAAGCTTTCTTT.

The count of this clone is one. The V gene is TRBV12-3 or TRBV12-4, the J gene TRBJ2-5, with TRBD2 matching 7 bases. The CDR3 runs 13 residues. V shed 3 bases and J 5 bases; nucleotides not matched to a gene: 3. The DNA for the CDR3 is TGTGCCAGCAGTTTTGGGGGAGGGGAGACCCAGTACTTC. Residues: CASSFGGGETQYF.

V usage is TRBV25-1 and J usage is TRBJ1-4; D is unresolved. The ends were cut back, 5 bases at V and 6 bases at J, with 10 bases in the middle. Germline values: CDR1 MGHDK, CDR2 SYGVNS. The CDR3 covers 13 residues. The CDR3 region has the DNA TGTGCCAGCAGTAACCAAAATGATGAAAAACTGTTTTTT. Translated, it gives CASSNQNDEKLFF.

This clone was found once. The chain carries TRBV5-1 and TRBJ2-6; TRBD1 might be the D (5 bases). Germline values: CDR1 SGHRS, CDR2 YFSETQ. The CDR3 is 18 amino acids. V gave up 2 bases and J gave up 4 bases, with 19 bases separating them. The CDR3 is CASSFTAWPRGGANVLTF. CDR3 nucleotides: TGCGCCAGCAGCTTCACAGCCTGGCCTAGGGGCGGGGCCAACGTCCTGACTTTC.

This sequence joins TRBV5-6 and TRBJ1-2; no reliable D call. The V end was cut by 3 bases, the J end by 8 bases, with 8 bases between. Germline assignment: CDR1 SGHDT and CDR2 YYEEEE. The CDR3 consists of 11 residues. The CDR3 here is CASSWVDGYTF. CDR3 sequence (DNA): TGTGCCAGCAGCTGGGTAGACGGCTACACCTTC.

The V gene is TRBV6-5, the J gene TRBJ2-2, with 8 bases that match TRBD1. Germline trimming cut 6 bases from V and 2 bases from J; bases unmatched to any gene: 2. Germline V gives CDR1 MNHEY, CDR2 SVGAGI. The CDR3 sequence is 14 residues long. The CDR3 DNA is TGTGCCAGCAGCGGACAGGGTAACACCGGGGAGCTGTTTTTT. The encoded protein is CASSGQGNTGELFF.

The chain couples TRBV28 to TRBJ1-2, with 9 bases lining up with TRBD1. The CDR3 contains 13 residues. Per the germline V gene, CDR1 is MDHEN and CDR2 is SYDVKM. The ends lost 10 bases at V and 8 bases at J; junction bases unmatched: 11. DNA for the CDR3: TGTGCCACCTGGGGGGACAGGGCTTCCGGCTACACCTTC. Translated: CATWGDRASGYTF.

This rearrangement joins TRBV30 to TRBJ1-2; the D gene is possibly TRBD1 (5 bases). The CDR3 sequence is 16 residues long. Trimming took off 2 bases at V and 7 bases at J, with 23 bases between the two ends. Germline V gives CDR1 GTSNPN, CDR2 SVGIG (reference sequence). Here the CDR3 DNA reads TGTGCCTGGAGTACGGACTATTTGGGACCGGGGTTTGGCTACACCTTC. It is translated as CAWSTDYLGPGFGYTF.

CDR3 loop: CASSHPSGSRTYEQYF. The CDR3, as DNA: TGTGCCAGTAGTCACCCTAGCGGCTCAAGGACATACGAGCAGTACTTC. The J gene is TRBJ2-7, the V gene TRBV19; 7 nucleotides line up with TRBD2. Germline assignment: CDR1 LNHDA and CDR2 SQIVND (reference sequence). The CDR3 is made up of 16 amino acids. Unmatched junction bases numbered 14, after V lost 5 bases and J lost 4 bases.

This rearrangement joins TRBV14 to TRBJ2-5; no firm D call. The CDR3 consists of 15 residues. Per the germline V gene, CDR1 is SGHDN and CDR2 is FVKESK. With 0 bases removed from V and 3 bases from J, the gap between germline ends came to 11 bases. The CDR3 is CASSQDPVGKETQYF. In DNA form, the CDR3 reads TGTGCCAGCAGCCAAGATCCAGTGGGGAAAGAGACCCAGTACTTC.

The chain has TRBV27 and TRBJ1-2; tentative D call: TRBD1 (5 bases). From germline, CDR1 is MNHEY and CDR2 SMNVEV (reference sequence). The CDR3 extends over 15 amino acids. V was shortened by 8 bases and J by 8 bases, with 24 bases between the two germline ends. The CDR3 DNA follows: TGTGCCAGCTCCCGCCAAGGGGCCGCTTTAGAGGGCTACACCTTC. Encoded protein: CASSRQGAALEGYTF.

The rearrangement uses TRBV7-2 and TRBJ2-5, with 7 positions matching TRBD1. This CDR3 has 14 amino acids. The V segment lost 3 bases and the J segment 3 bases; nucleotides outside the gene matches: 4. Germline-derived CDR1 and CDR2 are SGHTA and FQGNSA. CDR3 residues: CASSLGDRKETQYF. CDR3 in DNA: TGTGCCAGCAGCTTGGGGGACAGAAAAGAGACCCAGTACTTC.

J is TRBJ2-2 and V is TRBV6-6; maybe TRBD2 (6 bases). The CDR3 spans 14 residues. The V and J ends lost 4 bases and 7 bases respectively, with 13 bases between them. Germline CDR1 and CDR2: MNHNY and SVGAGI (reference sequence). CDR3: CASSSGDWGGELFF. CDR3 coding DNA: TGTGCCAGCAGTTCCGGGGACTGGGGCGGGGAGCTGTTTTTT.

The chain couples TRBV19 to TRBJ2-7, with 7 bases identical to TRBD1. Per the germline V gene, CDR1 is LNHDA and CDR2 is SQIVND (reference sequence). The CDR3 spans 14 residues. V lost 5 bases, J lost 2 bases, and 6 bases stayed unmatched. The CDR3: CASSSRQGAYEQYF. CDR3 in DNA: TGTGCCAGTAGTTCGCGCCAGGGGGCCTACGAGCAGTACTTC.

The chain employs TRBV7-6 and TRBJ2-3; 8 bases align to TRBD2. The germline CDR1 and CDR2 sequences are SGHVS and FNYEAQ. The CDR3 contains 16 residues. The V segment lost 5 bases and the J segment 1 base; nucleotides outside the gene matches: 8. This chain's CDR3 is CASSRGWREGTDTQYF. For the CDR3, the DNA is TGTGCCAGCAGCCGGGGCTGGCGGGAGGGCACAGATACGCAGTATTTT. Full variable domain (outside the CDR3, taken from reference TRBV7-6 and TRBJ2-3): GAGVSQSPRYKVTKRGQDVALRCDPISGHVSLYWYRQALGQGPEFLTYFNYEAQQDKSGLPNDRFSAERPEGSISTLTIQRTEQRDSAMYRCASSRGWREGTDTQYFGPGTRLTVL.

The chain couples TRBV7-6 to TRBJ2-1; 7 nucleotides agree with TRBD2. V shed 2 bases and J 6 bases; nucleotides not matched to a gene: 10. CDR1 SGHVS and CDR2 FNYEAQ come from the germline V gene. This CDR3 is built from 16 residues. The CDR3 DNA reads as TGTGCCAGCAGCTTATCGGGAGCGGGGTCGCCCAATGAGCAGTTCTTC. The encoded protein is CASSLSGAGSPNEQFF.

The V gene is TRBV9, the J gene TRBJ2-1; 10 nucleotides line up with TRBD2. The CDR3 is made up of 16 amino acids. Germline trimming cut 3 bases from V and 4 bases from J; bases unmatched to any gene: 7. The germline CDR1 and CDR2 sequences are SGDLS and YYNGEE. CDR3: CASSASGRGDYNEQFF. The CDR3 nucleotides read TGTGCCAGCAGCGCCAGCGGGAGGGGAGATTACAATGAGCAGTTCTTC.

The CDR3 bases are TGTGCCTGGAGTGTATCGGGGTGGGACGGGGAGCTGTTTTTT. Its protein is CAWSVSGWDGELFF. The J gene is TRBJ2-2, the V gene TRBV30; TRBD2 might be the D (5 bases). Germline CDR1 is GTSNPN and CDR2 is SVGIG (reference sequence). CDR3 length: 14 amino acids. V lost 0 bases to trimming and J lost 7 bases, with 12 bases between them.

This chain links TRBV24-1 with TRBJ2-3; D uncertain. The CDR3 length is 14 residues. The germline V gene has CDR1 KGHDR and CDR2 SFDVKD. The V end was cut by 3 bases, the J end by 7 bases, with 13 bases between. The CDR3 here is CATSDPNFSHTQYF. Here the CDR3 DNA reads TGTGCCACCAGTGATCCAAACTTCAGCCATACGCAGTATTTT.